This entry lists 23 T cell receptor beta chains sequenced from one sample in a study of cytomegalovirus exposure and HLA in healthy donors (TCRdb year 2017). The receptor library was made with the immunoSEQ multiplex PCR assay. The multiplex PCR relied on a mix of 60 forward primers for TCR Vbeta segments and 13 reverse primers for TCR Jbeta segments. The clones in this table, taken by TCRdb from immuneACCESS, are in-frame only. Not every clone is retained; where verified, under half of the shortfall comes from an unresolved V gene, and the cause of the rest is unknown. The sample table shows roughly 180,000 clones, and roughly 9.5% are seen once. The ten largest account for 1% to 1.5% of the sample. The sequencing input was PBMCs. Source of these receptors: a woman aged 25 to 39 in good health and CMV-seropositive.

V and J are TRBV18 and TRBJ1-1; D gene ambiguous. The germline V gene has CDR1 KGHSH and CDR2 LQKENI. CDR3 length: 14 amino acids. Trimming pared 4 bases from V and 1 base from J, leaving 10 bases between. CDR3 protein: CASSQSSGNTEAFF. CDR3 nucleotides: TGTGCCAGCTCACAGTCTTCAGGGAACACTGAAGCTTTCTTT.

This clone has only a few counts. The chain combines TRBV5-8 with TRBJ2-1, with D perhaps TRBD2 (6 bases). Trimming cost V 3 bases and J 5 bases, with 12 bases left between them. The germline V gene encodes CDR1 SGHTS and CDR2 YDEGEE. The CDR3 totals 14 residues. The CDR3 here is CASSSGLHNNEQFF. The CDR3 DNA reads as TGTGCCAGCAGCTCGGGACTCCACAACAATGAGCAGTTCTTC.

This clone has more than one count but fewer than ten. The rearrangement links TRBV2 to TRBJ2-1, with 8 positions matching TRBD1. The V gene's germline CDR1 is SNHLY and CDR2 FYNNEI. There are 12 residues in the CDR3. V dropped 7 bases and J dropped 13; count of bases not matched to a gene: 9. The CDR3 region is CASNLLTGDQFF. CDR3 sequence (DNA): TGTGCCAGCAACCTGTTGACAGGGGACCAGTTCTTC.

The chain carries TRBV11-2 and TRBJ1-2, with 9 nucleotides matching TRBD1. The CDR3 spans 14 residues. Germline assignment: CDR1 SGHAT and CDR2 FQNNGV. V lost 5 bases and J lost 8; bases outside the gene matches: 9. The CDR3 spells CASSPQGASGGYTF. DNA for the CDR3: TGTGCCAGCAGCCCACAGGGGGCCTCTGGGGGCTACACCTTC.

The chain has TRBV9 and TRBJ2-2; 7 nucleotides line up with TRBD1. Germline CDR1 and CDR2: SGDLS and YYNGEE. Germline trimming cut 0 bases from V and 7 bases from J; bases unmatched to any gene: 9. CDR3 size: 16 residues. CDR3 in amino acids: CASSVGGRQGIGELFF. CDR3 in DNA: TGTGCCAGCAGCGTAGGGGGGAGACAGGGTATCGGGGAGCTGTTTTTT.

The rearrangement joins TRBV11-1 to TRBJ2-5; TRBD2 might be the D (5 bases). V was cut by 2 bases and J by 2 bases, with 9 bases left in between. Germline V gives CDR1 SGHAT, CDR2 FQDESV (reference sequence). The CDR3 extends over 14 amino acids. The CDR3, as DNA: TGTGCCAGCAGCTTAAGACGGGATCAAGAGACCCAGTACTTC. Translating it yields CASSLRRDQETQYF.

CDR3 sequence: CASPGVGTTFF. The CDR3 coding sequence is TGTGCCTCCCCCGGAGTCGGGACAACTTTCTTT. This chain joins TRBV30 and TRBJ1-1, with D maybe TRBD1 (6 bases). This CDR3 contains 11 residues. Trimming stripped 7 bases from V and 12 bases from J, with 18 bases between. In germline, CDR1 is GTSNPN, CDR2 SVGIG (reference sequence).

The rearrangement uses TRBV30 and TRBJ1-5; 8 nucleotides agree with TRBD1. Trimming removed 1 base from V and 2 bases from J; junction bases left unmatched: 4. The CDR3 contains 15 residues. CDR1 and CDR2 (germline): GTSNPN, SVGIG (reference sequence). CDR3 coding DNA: TGTGCCTGGAGTGACGGACAGGGAGGCAATCAGCCCCAGCATTTT. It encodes CAWSDGQGGNQPQHF.

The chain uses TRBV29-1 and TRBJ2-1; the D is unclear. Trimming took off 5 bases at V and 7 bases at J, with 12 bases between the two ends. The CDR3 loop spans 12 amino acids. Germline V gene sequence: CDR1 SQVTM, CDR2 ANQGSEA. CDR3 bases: TGCAGCGTTCTACCGCGGATAAATGAGCAGTTCTTC. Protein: CSVLPRINEQFF.

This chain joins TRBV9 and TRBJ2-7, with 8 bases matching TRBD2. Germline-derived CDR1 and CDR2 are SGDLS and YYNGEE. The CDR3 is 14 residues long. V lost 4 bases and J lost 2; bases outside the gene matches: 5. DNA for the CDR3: TGTGCCAGCAGCCTCGGGACTAGGGCCTACGAGCAGTACTTC. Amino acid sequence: CASSLGTRAYEQYF.

The CDR3 sequence: CASSNPGSYEQYF. CDR3 coding DNA: TGTGCCAGCAGCAACCCGGGGTCCTACGAGCAGTACTTC. V usage is TRBV14 and J usage is TRBJ2-7; a possible D gene is TRBD2 (5 bases). Trimming took 5 bases from V and 1 from J, leaving 9 bases between them. CDR1 is SGHDN and CDR2 is FVKESK in the germline V gene. The CDR3 totals 13 residues.

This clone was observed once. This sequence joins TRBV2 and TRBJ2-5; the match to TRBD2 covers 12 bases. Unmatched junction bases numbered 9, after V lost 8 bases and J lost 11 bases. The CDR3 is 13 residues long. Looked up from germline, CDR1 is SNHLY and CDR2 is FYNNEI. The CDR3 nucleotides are TGTGCCAGCTTAGGACTAGCGGGATATGAGCAGTACTTC. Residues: CASLGLAGYEQYF. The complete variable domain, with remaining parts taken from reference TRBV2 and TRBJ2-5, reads EPEVTQTPSHQVTQMGQEVILRCVPISNHLYFYWYRQILGQKVEFLVSFYNNEISEKSEIFDDQFSVERPDGSNFTLKIRSTKLEDSAMYFCASLGLAGYEQYFGPGTRLLVL.

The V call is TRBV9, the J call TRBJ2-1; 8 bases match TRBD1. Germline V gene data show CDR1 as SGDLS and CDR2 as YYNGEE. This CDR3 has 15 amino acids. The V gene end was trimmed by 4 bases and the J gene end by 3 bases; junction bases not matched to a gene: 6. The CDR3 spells CASSPGQGGYNEQFF. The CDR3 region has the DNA TGTGCCAGCAGCCCTGGACAGGGTGGCTACAATGAGCAGTTCTTC.

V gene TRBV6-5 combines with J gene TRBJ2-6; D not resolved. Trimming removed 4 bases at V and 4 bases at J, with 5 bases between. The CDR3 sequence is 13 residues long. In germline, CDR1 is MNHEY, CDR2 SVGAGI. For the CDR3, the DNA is TGTGCCAGCAGTTCTCCGGGGGCCAACGTCCTGACTTTC. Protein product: CASSSPGANVLTF.

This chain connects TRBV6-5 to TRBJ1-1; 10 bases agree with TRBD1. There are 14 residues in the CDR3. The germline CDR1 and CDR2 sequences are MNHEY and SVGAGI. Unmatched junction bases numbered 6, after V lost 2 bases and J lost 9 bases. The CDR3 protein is CASSYDRGLLKAFF. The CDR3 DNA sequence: TGTGCCAGCAGTTACGACAGGGGGCTGTTAAAAGCTTTCTTT.

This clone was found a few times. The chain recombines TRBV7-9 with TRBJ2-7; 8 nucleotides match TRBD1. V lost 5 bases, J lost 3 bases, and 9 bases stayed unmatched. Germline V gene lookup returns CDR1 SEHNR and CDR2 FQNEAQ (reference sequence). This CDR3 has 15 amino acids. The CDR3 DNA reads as TGTGCCAGCAGCCCATTCGACAGGGGTAACTACGAGCAGTACTTC. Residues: CASSPFDRGNYEQYF.

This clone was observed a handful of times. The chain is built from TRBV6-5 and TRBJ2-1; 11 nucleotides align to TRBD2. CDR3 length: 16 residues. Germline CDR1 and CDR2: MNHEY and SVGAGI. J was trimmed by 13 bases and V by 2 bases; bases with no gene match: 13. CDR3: CASSYGPGLAAFEQFF. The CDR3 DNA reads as TGTGCCAGCAGTTACGGACCGGGACTAGCGGCTTTTGAACAGTTCTTC.

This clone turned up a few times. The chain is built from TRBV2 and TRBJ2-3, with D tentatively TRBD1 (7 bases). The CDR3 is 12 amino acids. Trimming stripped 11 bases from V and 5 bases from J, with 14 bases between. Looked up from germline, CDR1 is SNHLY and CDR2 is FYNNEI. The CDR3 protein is CAGRQGGDTQYF. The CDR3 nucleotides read TGTGCCGGTCGACAGGGAGGAGATACGCAGTATTTT.

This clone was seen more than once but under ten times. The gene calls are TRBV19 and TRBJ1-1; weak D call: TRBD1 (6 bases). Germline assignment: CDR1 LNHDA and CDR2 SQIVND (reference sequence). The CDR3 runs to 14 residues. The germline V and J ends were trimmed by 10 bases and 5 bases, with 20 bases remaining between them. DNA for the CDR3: TGTGCCACCGAGAGGGGGGGATCGGGGACTGAAGCTTTCTTT. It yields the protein CATERGGSGTEAFF.

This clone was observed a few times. CDR3 coding DNA: TGTGCCAGCAGCCCCCGGACTAGCGGGAGCTACAATGAGCAGTTCTTC. Its protein is CASSPRTSGSYNEQFF. The chain couples TRBV7-9 to TRBJ2-1; 13 bases match TRBD2. The V and J ends lost 5 bases and 3 bases, in that order; junction bases with no gene match: 4. Germline CDR1 SEHNR, CDR2 FQNEAQ (reference sequence). This CDR3 has 16 residues.

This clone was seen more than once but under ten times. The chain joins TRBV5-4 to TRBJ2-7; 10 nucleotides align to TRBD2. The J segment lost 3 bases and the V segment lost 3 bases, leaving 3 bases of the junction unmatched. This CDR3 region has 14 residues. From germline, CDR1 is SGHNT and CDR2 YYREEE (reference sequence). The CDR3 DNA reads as TGTGCCAGCAGCTGGCGGACTAGCGGCTACGAGCAGTACTTC. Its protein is CASSWRTSGYEQYF.

As DNA, the CDR3 is TGTGCCAGCAGCGGTACCTCCAGCGGGAGGGTCAAGCAGTTCTTC. As protein: CASSGTSSGRVKQFF. This chain joins TRBV5-6 and TRBJ2-1; 10 positions agree with TRBD2. The CDR3 contains 15 residues. CDR1 is SGHDT and CDR2 is YYEEEE in the germline V gene. The V and J ends lost 4 bases and 11 bases, in that order; junction bases with no gene match: 12.

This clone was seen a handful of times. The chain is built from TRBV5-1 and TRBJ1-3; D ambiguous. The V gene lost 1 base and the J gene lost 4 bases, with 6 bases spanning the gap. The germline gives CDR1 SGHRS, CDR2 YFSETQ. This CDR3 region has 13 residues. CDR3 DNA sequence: TGCGCCAGCAGCTTGACGGGGGGAAACACCATATATTTT. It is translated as CASSLTGGNTIYF. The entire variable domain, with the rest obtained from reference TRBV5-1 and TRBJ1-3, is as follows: KAGVTQTPRYLIKTRGQQVTLSCSPISGHRSVSWYQQTPGQGLQFLFEYFSETQRNKGNFPGRFSGRQFSNSRSEMNVSTLELGDSALYLCASSLTGGNTIYFGEGSWLTVV.